Given below is one TCR beta chain in context. The antigen remains unidentified. This entry belongs to a study of blood T cells in healthy people across ages. The CDR3 length is 15 residues. The V and J ends lost 0 bases and 1 base respectively, with 9 bases between them. RNA extraction gave at least 5.5 micrograms of total RNA per sample. Regarding the study as a whole: Because donor CMV status was unknown, expanded clonotype changes were possibly confounded. Naive T cell percentage by flow cytometry tracked strongly with beta diversity.

A second PCR of roughly 7 to 11 cycles used a sample-barcoded 5' primer and a J-beta primer mix. One entry per CDR3 protein results from TCRdb running MiXCR on the 5' RACE reads. The sample holds approximately 2,000,000 distinct CDR3 sequences, 39% seen once. The source material was blood. The V gene is TRBV12-3 or TRBV12-4, the J gene TRBJ1-1, with D perhaps matching TRBD1 (5 bases). The clonotype comes from a human donor in good health. The CDR3 DNA reads TGTGCCAGCAGTTTAGCGGGGGGGGAGAACACTGAAGCTTTCTTT. Translating gives CASSLAGGENTEAFF.